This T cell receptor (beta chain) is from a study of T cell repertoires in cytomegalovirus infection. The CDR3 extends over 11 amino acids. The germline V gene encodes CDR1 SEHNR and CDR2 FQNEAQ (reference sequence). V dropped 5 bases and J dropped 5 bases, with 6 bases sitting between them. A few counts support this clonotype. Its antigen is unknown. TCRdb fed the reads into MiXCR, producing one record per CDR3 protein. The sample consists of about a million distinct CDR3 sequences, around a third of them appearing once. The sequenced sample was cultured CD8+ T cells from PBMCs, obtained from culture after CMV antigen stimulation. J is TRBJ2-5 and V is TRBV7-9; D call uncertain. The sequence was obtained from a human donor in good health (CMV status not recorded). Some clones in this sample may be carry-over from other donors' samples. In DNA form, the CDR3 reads TGTGCCAGCAGCGTCGCGGAGACCCAGTACTTC. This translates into CASSVAETQYF.